Detailed here is one TCR beta chain. Antigen specificity is unknown. Germline lookup yields CDR1 SGHTA and CDR2 FQGTGA. The CDR3 length is 15 residues. The germline V and J ends were trimmed by 2 bases and 3 bases, with 12 bases remaining between them. This sample is drawn from a study of cytomegalovirus exposure and HLA in healthy donors. The assay was immunoSEQ multiplex PCR, and TCRdb's table has in-frame clones only and misses some. Of a few hundred thousand clones listed, approximately 88% are singletons. Study-wide results and caveats: The classifier, whose performance was assessed in both the original and validation cohorts, reportedly diagnosed cytomegalovirus status with high specificity and sensitivity.

This sequence joins TRBV7-3 and TRBJ2-3; perhaps D is TRBD1 or TRBD2 (5 bases each). Source material: PBMCs. The receptor was isolated from a woman in her twenties or thirties in good health and CMV-seropositive. CDR3 residues: CASSLQGPGTDTQYF. The CDR3, as DNA: TGTGCCAGCAGCTTACAGGGACCCGGGACAGATACGCAGTATTTT.